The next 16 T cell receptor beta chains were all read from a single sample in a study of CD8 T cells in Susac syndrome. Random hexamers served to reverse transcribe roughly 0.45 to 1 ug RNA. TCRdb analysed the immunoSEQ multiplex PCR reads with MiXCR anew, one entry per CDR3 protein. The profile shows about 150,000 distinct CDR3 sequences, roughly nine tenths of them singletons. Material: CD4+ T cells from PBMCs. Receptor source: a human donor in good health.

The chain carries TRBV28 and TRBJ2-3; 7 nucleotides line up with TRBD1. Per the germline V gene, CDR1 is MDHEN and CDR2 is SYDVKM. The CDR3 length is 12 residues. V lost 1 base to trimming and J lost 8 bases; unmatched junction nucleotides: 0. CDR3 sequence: CASSLSGGTQYF. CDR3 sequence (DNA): TGTGCCAGCAGTTTATCAGGGGGTACGCAGTATTTT.

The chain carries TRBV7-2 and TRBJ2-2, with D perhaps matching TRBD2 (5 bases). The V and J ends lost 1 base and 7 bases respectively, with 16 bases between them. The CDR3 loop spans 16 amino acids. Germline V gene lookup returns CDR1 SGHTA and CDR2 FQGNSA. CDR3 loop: CASSLVSGLVGGELFF. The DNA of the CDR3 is TGTGCCAGCAGCTTAGTGTCAGGACTGGTTGGCGGGGAGCTGTTTTTT.

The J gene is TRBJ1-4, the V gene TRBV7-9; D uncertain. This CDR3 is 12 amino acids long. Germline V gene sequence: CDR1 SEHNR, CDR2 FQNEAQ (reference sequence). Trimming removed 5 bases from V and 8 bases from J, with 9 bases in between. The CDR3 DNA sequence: TGTGCCAGCAGCCCCGTTGCCGAAAAACTGTTTTTT. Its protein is CASSPVAEKLFF.

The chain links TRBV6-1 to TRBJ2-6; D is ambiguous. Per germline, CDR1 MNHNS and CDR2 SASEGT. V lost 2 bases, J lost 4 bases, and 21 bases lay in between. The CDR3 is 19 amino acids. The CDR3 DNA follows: TGTGCCAGCAGTGAAACGCCGTATATTGCCTTCTCGGGGGCCAACGTCCTGACTTTC. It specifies CASSETPYIAFSGANVLTF.

CDR3 residues: CASSQGSHSAYEQYF. As DNA, the CDR3 is TGCGCCAGCAGCCAAGGAAGCCACTCGGCCTACGAGCAGTACTTC. This rearrangement joins TRBV4-1 to TRBJ2-7; D not certain. The CDR3 is made up of 15 amino acids. Trimming took off 1 base at V and 2 bases at J, with 12 bases between the two ends. Germline CDR1 MGHRA, CDR2 YSYEKL.

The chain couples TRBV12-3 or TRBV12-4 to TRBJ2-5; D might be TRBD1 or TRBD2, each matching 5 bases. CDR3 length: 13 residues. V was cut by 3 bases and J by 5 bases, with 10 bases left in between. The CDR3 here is CASSLGVRETQYF. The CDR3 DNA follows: TGTGCCAGCAGTTTGGGGGTGCGGGAGACCCAGTACTTC.

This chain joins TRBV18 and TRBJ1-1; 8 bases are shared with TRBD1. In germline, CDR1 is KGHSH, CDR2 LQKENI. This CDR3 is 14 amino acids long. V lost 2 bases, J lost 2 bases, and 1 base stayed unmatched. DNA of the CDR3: TGTGCCAGCTCACCAACAGGGGGAAACACTGAAGCTTTCTTT. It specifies CASSPTGGNTEAFF. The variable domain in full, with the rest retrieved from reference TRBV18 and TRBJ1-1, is NAGVMQNPRHLVRRRGQEARLRCSPMKGHSHVYWYRQLPEEGLKFMVYLQKENIIDESGMPKERFSAEFPKEGPSILRIQQVVRGDSAAYFCASSPTGGNTEAFFGQGTRLTVV.

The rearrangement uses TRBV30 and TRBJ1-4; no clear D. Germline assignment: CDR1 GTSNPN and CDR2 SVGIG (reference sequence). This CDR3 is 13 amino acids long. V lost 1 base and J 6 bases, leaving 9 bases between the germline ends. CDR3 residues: CAWSAGIHEKLFF. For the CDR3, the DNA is TGTGCCTGGAGTGCTGGGATTCATGAAAAACTGTTTTTT. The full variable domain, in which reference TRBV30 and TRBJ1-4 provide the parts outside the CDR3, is SQTIHQWPATLVQPVGSPLSLECTVEGTSNPNLYWYRQAAGRGLQLLFYSVGIGQISSEVPQNLSASRPQDRQFILSSKKLLLSDSGFYLCAWSAGIHEKLFFGSGTQLSVL.

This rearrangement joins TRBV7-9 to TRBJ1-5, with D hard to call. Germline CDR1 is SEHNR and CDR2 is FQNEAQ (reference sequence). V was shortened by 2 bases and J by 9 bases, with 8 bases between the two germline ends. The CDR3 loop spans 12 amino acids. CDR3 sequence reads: CASSLTAGPQHF. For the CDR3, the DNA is TGTGCCAGCAGCTTAACAGCCGGGCCCCAGCATTTT.

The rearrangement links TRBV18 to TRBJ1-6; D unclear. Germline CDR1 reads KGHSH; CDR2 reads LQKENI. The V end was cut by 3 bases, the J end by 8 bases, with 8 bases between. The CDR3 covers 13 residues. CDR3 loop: CASSPSEDSPLHF. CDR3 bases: TGTGCCAGCTCACCGTCCGAGGATTCACCCCTCCACTTT. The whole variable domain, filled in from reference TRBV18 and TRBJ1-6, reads NAGVMQNPRHLVRRRGQEARLRCSPMKGHSHVYWYRQLPEEGLKFMVYLQKENIIDESGMPKERFSAEFPKEGPSILRIQQVVRGDSAAYFCASSPSEDSPLHFGNGTRLTVT.

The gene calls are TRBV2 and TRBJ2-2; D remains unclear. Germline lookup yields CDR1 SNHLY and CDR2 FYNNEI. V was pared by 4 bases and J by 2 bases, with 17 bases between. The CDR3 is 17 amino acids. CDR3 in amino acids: CASSGGLEQLNTGELFF. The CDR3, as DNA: TGTGCCAGCAGTGGCGGTTTGGAGCAATTAAACACCGGGGAGCTGTTTTTT.

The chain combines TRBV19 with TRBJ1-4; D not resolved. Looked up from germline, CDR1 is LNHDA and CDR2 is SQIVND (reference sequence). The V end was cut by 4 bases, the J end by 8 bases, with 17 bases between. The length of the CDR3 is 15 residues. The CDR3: CASSRPGTAGEKLFF. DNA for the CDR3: TGTGCCAGTAGTAGACCAGGAACAGCAGGAGAAAAACTGTTTTTT.

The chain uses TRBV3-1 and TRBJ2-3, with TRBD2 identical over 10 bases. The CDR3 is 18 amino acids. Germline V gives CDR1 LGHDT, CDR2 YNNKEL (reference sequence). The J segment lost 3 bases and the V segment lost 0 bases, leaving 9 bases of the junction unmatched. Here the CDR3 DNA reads TGTGCCAGCAGCCAAGACCTCCCTAGCGGGAGCAGGACAGATACGCAGTATTTT. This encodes CASSQDLPSGSRTDTQYF.

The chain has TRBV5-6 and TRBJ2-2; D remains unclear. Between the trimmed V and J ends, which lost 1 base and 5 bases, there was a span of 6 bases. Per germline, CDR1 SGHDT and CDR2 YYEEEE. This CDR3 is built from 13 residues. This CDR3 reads CASSLKMTGELFF. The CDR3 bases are TGTGCCAGCAGCTTGAAAATGACCGGGGAGCTGTTTTTT.

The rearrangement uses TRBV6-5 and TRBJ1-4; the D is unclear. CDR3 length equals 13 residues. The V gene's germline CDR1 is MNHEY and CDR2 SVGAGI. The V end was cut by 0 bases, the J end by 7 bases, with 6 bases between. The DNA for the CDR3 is TGTGCCAGCAGTTACTCTTCCGGTGAAAAACTGTTTTTT. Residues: CASSYSSGEKLFF.

The CDR3 is CASTNSMTASYEQYF. The CDR3 DNA follows: TGTGCCAGCACAAATTCCATGACAGCCTCCTACGAGCAGTACTTC. The V gene is TRBV13, the J gene TRBJ2-7; tentative D call: TRBD1 (5 bases). Trimming cost V 7 bases and J 0 bases, with 16 bases left between them. Germline V gives CDR1 PRHDT, CDR2 FYEKMQ (reference sequence). The length of the CDR3 is 15 residues.